The subject of this entry is one T cell receptor beta chain. The antigen is not known. The entry originates in a study of T cell responses to AZD1222 COVID-19 vaccine. The study's findings and limits: The peak T cell response came first, and repertoires were sampled only after it. As reported, nearly half of all spike-specific TCRs target variant regions that are unmutated. Baseline antibody screening turned up just six seropositive AZD1222 recipients. Donors in the cohort were predominantly white British and more often female, and clonal diversity was possibly underestimated.

Assay: immunoSEQ multiplex PCR; the TCRdb copy retains only in-frame clones and omits some. The data contain around 150,000 clones, roughly 94% of them seen just once; the ten biggest clones take up about 0.6%. Here the sequenced sample was peripheral blood, taken on day 0 of AZD1222 vaccination. The TCR comes from an adult in good health.

In DNA, the CDR3 is TGCGCCAGCAGCCATCTATTAGGGTTGGGCCCAACTAATGAAAAACTGTTTTTT. It codes for CASSHLLGLGPTNEKLFF. The genes are TRBV4-1 and TRBJ1-4; no definite D call. The CDR3 length is 18 residues. Germline CDR1 MGHRA, CDR2 YSYEKL. Between the trimmed V and J ends, which lost 3 bases and 0 bases, there was a span of 17 bases.